This paragraph covers one T cell receptor beta chain sequence. The data derive from a study of control samples from healthy donors and cancer patients. Profiled with immunoSEQ multiplex PCR; TCRdb holds only in-frame clones, not every one. The data show some 34,000 clones, approximately 93% seen once. Per the germline V gene, CDR1 is KGHSH and CDR2 is LQKENI. Trimming left V 6 bases short and J 5 bases short, with 13 bases between. This CDR3 region has 14 residues. Sequenced input: PBMCs. The receptor was isolated from a middle-aged man with colorectal cancer. The chain is built from TRBV18 and TRBJ1-4, with D perhaps TRBD1 (5 bases). In nucleotides, the CDR3 is TGTGCCAGCTCCCTCGGGACTGGAAATGAAAAACTGTTTTTT. Its translation: CASSLGTGNEKLFF.